The rows below give T cell receptor beta chains drawn from one sample of a study of CD8+CD57+ T cells in acquired aplastic anemia. MiXCR, applied by TCRdb to the reads, yields one record per CDR3 protein. The table has approximately 150,000 distinct CDR3 sequences, around 50% seen once. Sequenced input: sorted CD4+, CD8+, or CD8+CD57+ T cells (not recorded which) from PBMCs. These receptors came from a human donor with aplastic anemia. The CDR3 runs from the conserved cysteine through the conserved F or W. A D gene is named only where the DNA matches it firmly. Some rows mark clone size as missing; the rest say once, few, many or name a class of expanded clone.

V: TRBV7-3; size: .; J: TRBJ2-2; D: .; DNA: TGTGCCAGCAGCAAGGTGTGGAACGGGGAGCTGTTTTTT; CDR3: CASSKVWNGELFF
V: TRBV29-1; size: .; J: TRBJ1-1; D: .; DNA: TGCAGCGTTGGACTCTTGAACACTGAAGCTTTCTTT; CDR3: CSVGLLNTEAFF
V: TRBV20-1; size: .; J: TRBJ1-1; D: .; DNA: TGCAGTGCAGCCACAGGTGTCGAGATCGAAGCTTTCTTT; CDR3: CSAATGVEIEAFF
V: TRBV7-2; size: .; J: TRBJ1-2; D: .; DNA: TGTGCCAGCAGCTTAGCGGGGGTCGATGGCTACACCTTC; CDR3: CASSLAGVDGYTF
V: TRBV5-6; size: many; J: TRBJ2-5; D: TRBD2; DNA: TGTGCCAGCAGCACGACCGGACTAGCGGGGGTCCAAGAGACCCAGTACTTC; CDR3: CASSTTGLAGVQETQYF
V: TRBV7-6; size: .; J: TRBJ2-1; D: TRBD2; DNA: TGTGCCAGCAGCTTCCAAGCGGGACCAACATACAATGAGCAGTTCTTC; CDR3: CASSFQAGPTYNEQFF
V: TRBV14; size: .; J: TRBJ1-2; D: .; DNA: TGTGCCAGCAGCCAAGATGTCGGCTATGGCTACACCTTC; CDR3: CASSQDVGYGYTF
V: TRBV7-9; size: many; J: TRBJ2-1; D: .; DNA: TGTGCCAGCAGCTCCCTCCGGGGTTTGGGTTTCCATGAGCAGTTCTTC; CDR3: CASSSLRGLGFHEQFF
V: TRBV7-8; size: .; J: TRBJ2-5; D: TRBD1; DNA: TGTGCCAGCAGCATTCCCGGGACAGGGGGCGCGGGAGAGACCCAGTACTTC; CDR3: CASSIPGTGGAGETQYF
V: TRBV6-5; size: many; J: TRBJ1-6; D: .; DNA: TGTGCCAGCAGTTATGCTTATAATTCACCCCTCCACTTT; CDR3: CASSYAYNSPLHF
V: TRBV6-2/TRBV6-3; size: few; J: TRBJ2-7; D: .; DNA: TGTGCCAGCAGTTACCCACCCAGTGGGTTAAGGCAAGTCTCCTACGAGCAGTACTTC; CDR3: CASSYPPSGLRQVSYEQYF
V: TRBV24-1; size: .; J: TRBJ2-1; D: TRBD2; DNA: TGTGCCACGGGCGCAGCGGGGGGTTTGGGCAATGAGCAGTTCTTC; CDR3: CATGAAGGLGNEQFF
V: TRBV20-1; size: .; J: TRBJ1-4; D: .; DNA: TGCAGTGCTAGGGACAGCCGGAGACTGTTTTTT; CDR3: CSARDSRRLFF
V: TRBV7-8; size: .; J: TRBJ2-1; D: TRBD2; DNA: TGTGCCAGCAGCGGGGGGACTAGCCGTTACAATGAGCAGTTCTTC; CDR3: CASSGGTSRYNEQFF
V: TRBV2; size: .; J: TRBJ1-5; D: .; DNA: TGTGCCAGCAGTGATCCCCCCAGCGGCAATCAGCCCCAGCATTTT; CDR3: CASSDPPSGNQPQHF
V: TRBV7-9; size: many; J: TRBJ1-1; D: .; DNA: TGTGCCAGCAGCCGAGGGACAACGAACACTGAAGCTTTCTTT; CDR3: CASSRGTTNTEAFF
V: TRBV6-2/TRBV6-3; size: few; J: TRBJ2-3; D: .; DNA: TGTGCCAGCAGTTACTCCGTGGGGCGAGGCAGGGGCACAGATACGCAGTATTTT; CDR3: CASSYSVGRGRGTDTQYF
V: TRBV2; size: .; J: TRBJ2-1; D: TRBD2; DNA: TGTGCCAGTGTAGCGGGGGGGAATGAGCAGTTCTTC; CDR3: CASVAGGNEQFF
V: TRBV4-1; size: .; J: TRBJ2-7; D: .; DNA: TGCGCCAGCAGCCAACGCGGGGCCACGACCTACGAGCAGTACTTC; CDR3: CASSQRGATTYEQYF
V: TRBV10-3; size: .; J: TRBJ2-7; D: .; DNA: TGTGCCCATCGGGGGTCGCAGCAACCCCCGTACGAGCAGTACTTC; CDR3: CAHRGSQQPPYEQYF
V: TRBV25-1; size: .; J: TRBJ2-7; D: .; DNA: TGTGCCAGCAGTATGGGAGTTGGATCCGACAGTGGGAGCTACGAGCAGTACTTC; CDR3: CASSMGVGSDSGSYEQYF
V: TRBV7-8; size: many; J: TRBJ2-7; D: .; DNA: TGTGCCAGCAGCTTAGGTGGGGCCGGCAGGTTAATCTACGAGCAGTACTTC; CDR3: CASSLGGAGRLIYEQYF
V: TRBV7-8; size: many; J: TRBJ2-5; D: .; DNA: TGTGCCAGCAGCTCCCTTGAGACCCAGTACTTC; CDR3: CASSSLETQYF
V: TRBV19; size: once; J: TRBJ2-5; D: .; DNA: TGTGCCAGTACCCTTGGACAGTCGGGCCAAGAGACCCAGTACTTC; CDR3: CASTLGQSGQETQYF
V: TRBV6-1; size: many; J: TRBJ2-5; D: .; DNA: TGTGCCAGCAGTGCGAGGGGCGGGACTGTCGGAGAGACCCAGTACTTC; CDR3: CASSARGGTVGETQYF
V: TRBV28; size: .; J: TRBJ2-3; D: .; DNA: TGTGCCAGCAGTTTTTACGCAGGCACAGATACGCAGTATTTT; CDR3: CASSFYAGTDTQYF
V: TRBV10-3; size: .; J: TRBJ2-2; D: TRBD2; DNA: TGTGCCATCAGTGCCGAGCGGGGGGGCAACGGGGAGCTGTTTTTT; CDR3: CAISAERGGNGELFF
V: TRBV10-3; size: many; J: TRBJ1-2; D: TRBD1; DNA: TGTGCCATCAGTGAGCGGGTAGGGGGCCAATCTAACTATGGCTACACCTTC; CDR3: CAISERVGGQSNYGYTF
V: TRBV24-1; size: few; J: TRBJ2-5; D: .; DNA: TGTGCCACCAGTGACCCCGCCAGGCAAGAGACCCAGTACTTC; CDR3: CATSDPARQETQYF
V: TRBV24-1; size: .; J: TRBJ2-1; D: TRBD2; DNA: TGTGCCACCAGTGACAGGCCGGGACTAGGTACTTTCAATGAGCAGTTCTTC; CDR3: CATSDRPGLGTFNEQFF
V: TRBV10-3; size: .; J: TRBJ1-2; D: .; DNA: TGTGCCATCAGTGAGTTGGGACATCCGGCGGGAGGCTACACCTTC; CDR3: CAISELGHPAGGYTF
V: TRBV6-5; size: many; J: TRBJ2-7; D: TRBD1; DNA: TGTGCCAGCAGTTACGGGACAGGGGCCTACGAGCAGTACTTC; CDR3: CASSYGTGAYEQYF
V: TRBV11-2; size: once; J: TRBJ2-3; D: .; DNA: TGTGCCAGCAGCTTAGGTTCACTAGTAAACACAGATACGCAGTATTTT; CDR3: CASSLGSLVNTDTQYF
V: TRBV11-1; size: .; J: TRBJ1-6; D: .; DNA: TGTGCCAGCAGCCGTACAGACCAGGTGGATTCACCCCTCCACTTT; CDR3: CASSRTDQVDSPLHF
V: TRBV2; size: .; J: TRBJ2-7; D: .; DNA: TGTGCCAGCGCCGTGGCCCTCATCTACGAGCAGTACTTC; CDR3: CASAVALIYEQYF
V: TRBV4-1; size: .; J: TRBJ2-5; D: .; DNA: TGCGCCAGCAGCCAAGAGCCAGAGACCCAGTACTTC; CDR3: CASSQEPETQYF
V: TRBV10-3; size: .; J: TRBJ1-2; D: TRBD1; DNA: TGTGCCATCAGTGAGGGGGACAGCTTCTATGGCTACACCTTC; CDR3: CAISEGDSFYGYTF
V: TRBV2; size: many; J: TRBJ2-2; D: .; DNA: TGTGCCAGCACAGGGGGGACTAACACCGGGGAGCTGTTTTTT; CDR3: CASTGGTNTGELFF
V: TRBV20-1; size: .; J: TRBJ2-7; D: .; DNA: TGCAGTGCTAGTCGGCAGGGATCCGAGCAGTACTTC; CDR3: CSASRQGSEQYF
V: TRBV10-2; size: .; J: TRBJ1-1; D: .; DNA: TGCGCCAGCAGGGACATCTCCCGGGAGGGTGGTTTGAACACTGAAGCTTTCTTT; CDR3: CASRDISREGGLNTEAFF
V: TRBV2; size: few; J: TRBJ1-2; D: .; DNA: TGTGCCAGCCGCTCTGACAGGACCTCTAACTATGGCTACACCTTC; CDR3: CASRSDRTSNYGYTF
V: TRBV4-2; size: .; J: TRBJ2-1; D: .; DNA: TGTGCCAGCAGCGGAGTCCGCAGCTCCTACAATGAGCAGTTCTTC; CDR3: CASSGVRSSYNEQFF
V: TRBV20-1; size: .; J: TRBJ2-5; D: TRBD2; DNA: TGCAGTGCTAGGTCAGGGGGGACTAGCGGTCTCCAAGAGACCCAGTACTTC; CDR3: CSARSGGTSGLQETQYF
V: TRBV24-1; size: .; J: TRBJ1-5; D: .; DNA: TGTGCCACCAGTGATCCCAATCAGCCCCAGCATTTT; CDR3: CATSDPNQPQHF
V: TRBV19; size: .; J: TRBJ1-1; D: .; DNA: TGTGCCAGTAGTACGATCGGGATGAACACTGAAGCTTTCTTT; CDR3: CASSTIGMNTEAFF
V: TRBV3-1; size: once; J: TRBJ2-2; D: .; DNA: TGTGCCAGCAGGGCAGCGGCGAACACCGGGGAGCTGTTTTTT; CDR3: CASRAAANTGELFF
V: TRBV20-1; size: .; J: TRBJ2-7; D: TRBD2; DNA: TGCAGTGCTAGTAGAGCGGGGGTTATTACCTACGAGCAGTACTTC; CDR3: CSASRAGVITYEQYF
V: TRBV2; size: .; J: TRBJ2-1; D: .; DNA: TGTGCCAGCAGTGAACAGGGATCCTACAATGAGCAGTTCTTC; CDR3: CASSEQGSYNEQFF
V: TRBV15; size: once; J: TRBJ2-3; D: .; DNA: TGTGCCACCAGCAGAGGTCATGGCGTTTCAGATACGCAGTATTTT; CDR3: CATSRGHGVSDTQYF
V: TRBV20-1; size: .; J: TRBJ1-4; D: TRBD1; DNA: TGCAGTGCTAGAGACCGGACAGGGGCCGAAAAACTGTTTTTT; CDR3: CSARDRTGAEKLFF
V: TRBV7-3; size: many; J: TRBJ1-3; D: TRBD1; DNA: TGTGCCAGCAGCTGTGACAGGGCGGGGGGAAACACCATATATTTT; CDR3: CASSCDRAGGNTIYF